This entry lists 18 T cell receptor beta chains sequenced from one sample in a study of T-cell memory formation after mild COVID-19. One entry per CDR3 protein results from TCRdb running MiXCR on the 5' RACE reads. The sample has approximately 260,000 distinct CDR3 sequences; about a sixth are singletons. The sequencing sample was made of PBMCs or a T cell subset sorted from them (not recorded which). These receptors were taken from a man between 18 and 29 years old who had mild COVID-19 (a few samples of this study predate the infection). Cell type and time point are not known.

The rearrangement uses TRBV12-3 or TRBV12-4 and TRBJ1-1; TRBD1 matches 7 bases. V shed 4 bases and J 10 bases; nucleotides not matched to a gene: 6. This CDR3 has 12 amino acids. Here the CDR3 reads CASSSRGGLAFF. DNA for the CDR3: TGTGCCAGCAGTTCAAGAGGGGGCCTAGCTTTCTTT.

The chain uses TRBV11-2 and TRBJ2-3, with 7 bases aligning to TRBD1. J lost 4 bases, V lost 6 bases, and 13 bases had no gene match. This CDR3 contains 16 residues. Germline V gene data show CDR1 as SGHAT and CDR2 as FQNNGV. CDR3 protein: CASRRPGQQLSDTQYF. The DNA for the CDR3 is TGTGCCAGCAGACGTCCGGGACAGCAGTTGTCAGATACGCAGTATTTT.

The V call is TRBV5-5, the J call TRBJ1-4, with D possibly TRBD1 on 5 matching bases. The CDR3 sequence is 15 residues long. The germline V and J ends were trimmed by 1 base and 3 bases, with 10 bases remaining between them. CDR1 and CDR2 from the germline V gene are SGHKS and YYEKEE (reference sequence). The DNA for the CDR3 is TGTGCCAGCAGCTTGATGGGGGAGTCTAATGAAAAACTGTTTTTT. Residues: CASSLMGESNEKLFF.

As for this clonotype: No conserved phenylalanine or tryptophan is present at the end of the CDR3, so a read error is the likely explanation. CDR3 protein: CATSARDHNEQFL. CDR3 coding DNA: TGTGCCACCAGCGCCCGGGATCACAATGAGCAGTTCCTC. The J gene is TRBJ2-1, the V gene TRBV15; tentative D call: TRBD2 (5 bases). This CDR3 comprises 13 residues. Germline CDR1 LNHNV, CDR2 YYDKDF (reference sequence). Deletions cut 5 bases from V and 5 bases from J, with 10 bases between.

The chain combines TRBV5-6 with TRBJ2-5; TRBD2 matches 10 bases. This CDR3 has 16 residues. CDR1 and CDR2 from the germline V gene are SGHDT and YYEEEE. J gave up 1 base and V 4 bases, and 7 bases lay outside the gene matches. The CDR3 nucleotides are TGTGCCAGCAGCCCGGATAGCGGGGGGTTCCAAGAGACCCAGTACTTC. Its translation: CASSPDSGGFQETQYF.

This clonotype was recorded at least ten times. The J gene is TRBJ1-2, the V gene TRBV20-1; D is unresolved. Germline CDR1 and CDR2: DFQATT and SNEGSKA (reference sequence). CDR3 size: 13 residues. Trimming took 1 base from V and 8 from J, leaving 14 bases between them. CDR3 region: CSARGGRVDGYTF. The CDR3 DNA reads as TGCAGTGCTAGAGGTGGGCGAGTAGACGGCTACACCTTC.

This clonotype was recorded a few times. The chain carries TRBV3-1 and TRBJ2-5; TRBD2 aligns across 9 bases. CDR1 and CDR2 from the germline V gene are LGHDT and YNNKEL (reference sequence). The CDR3 consists of 15 residues. V shed 0 bases and J 2 bases; nucleotides not matched to a gene: 1. This chain's CDR3 is CASSQDSGGQETQYF. The DNA for the CDR3 is TGTGCCAGCAGCCAAGATAGCGGGGGTCAAGAGACCCAGTACTTC.

The CDR3 DNA follows: TGTGCCAGCAGTCCCCCTTTCTCCTCAGGGGGCCGTGAGGGAGCTTTCTTT. It codes for CASSPPFSSGGREGAFF. The V and J genes are TRBV28 and TRBJ1-1; 8 bases agree with TRBD1. Trimming at V came to 5 bases and at J to 10 bases, leaving 21 bases not matched to a gene. Germline V gene data show CDR1 as MDHEN and CDR2 as SYDVKM. CDR3 length: 17 residues.

The chain links TRBV7-8 to TRBJ2-6; D is unresolved. V lost 7 bases, J lost 0 bases, and 16 bases lay in between. Germline V lookup: CDR1 SGHVS, CDR2 FQNEAQ. CDR3 size: 17 residues. CDR3 region: CASTPGLGLSGANVLTF. The CDR3 bases are TGTGCCAGCACCCCCGGGTTAGGGCTCTCTGGGGCCAACGTCCTGACTTTC.

This clonotype has more than one count but fewer than ten. J is TRBJ2-6 and V is TRBV29-1, with D possibly TRBD1 on 6 matching bases. Trimming pared 6 bases from V and 2 bases from J, leaving 11 bases between. The CDR3 runs to 14 residues. The germline CDR1 and CDR2 sequences are SQVTM and ANQGSEA. In DNA, the CDR3 is TGCAGCGTACCCACAGGGACTGGGGCCAACGTCCTGACTTTC. Protein sequence: CSVPTGTGANVLTF.

This chain connects TRBV20-1 to TRBJ2-3; 8 bases are a match to TRBD1. The length of the CDR3 is 13 residues. J lost 3 bases, V lost 6 bases, and 5 bases had no gene match. CDR1 DFQATT and CDR2 SNEGSKA come from the germline V gene (reference sequence). CDR3 amino acids: CSARTGLTDTQYF. The CDR3 DNA follows: TGCAGTGCGCGGACAGGGCTGACAGATACGCAGTATTTT.

This clonotype has more than one count but fewer than ten. The CDR3 region is CARAGAGGSDTQYF. Written as DNA, the CDR3 is TGTGCCCGCGCGGGTGCAGGGGGGTCAGATACGCAGTATTTT. V gene TRBV30 combines with J gene TRBJ2-3, with a possible D match to TRBD1 (7 bases). With 8 bases removed from V and 4 bases from J, the gap between germline ends came to 19 bases. This CDR3 region has 14 residues. Germline V gene sequence: CDR1 GTSNPN, CDR2 SVGIG (reference sequence).

This rearrangement joins TRBV6-5 to TRBJ2-3; D is unclear. The CDR3 covers 14 residues. The germline gives CDR1 MNHEY, CDR2 SVGAGI. V lost 2 bases, J lost 0 bases, and 6 bases lay in between. CDR3 sequence: CASSYVSSTDTQYF. In DNA form, the CDR3 reads TGTGCCAGCAGTTACGTTTCTAGCACAGATACGCAGTATTTT.

The chain employs TRBV18 and TRBJ2-5, with D possibly matching TRBD2 (7 bases). V gave up 4 bases and J gave up 9 bases, with 21 bases separating them. CDR1 KGHSH and CDR2 LQKENI come from the germline V gene. This CDR3 comprises 15 residues. CDR3 region: CASSLPLSAGAPQYF. CDR3 DNA sequence: TGTGCCAGCTCACTGCCCCTCTCGGCGGGGGCCCCCCAGTACTTC.

This clonotype was counted a few times. V gene TRBV18 combines with J gene TRBJ2-7; perhaps TRBD1 as D (6 bases). Germline V gene sequence: CDR1 KGHSH, CDR2 LQKENI. This CDR3 region has 14 residues. V was clipped by 6 bases and J by 2 bases, with 14 bases between them. The chain's CDR3 is CASSPRDNPYEQYF. The DNA of the CDR3 is TGTGCCAGCTCCCCCAGGGACAATCCCTACGAGCAGTACTTC.

V usage is TRBV6-5 and J usage is TRBJ2-2; D may be TRBD1 (6 bases). Germline V gene data show CDR1 as MNHEY and CDR2 as SVGAGI. CDR3 size: 12 residues. Trimming cost V 7 bases and J 6 bases, with 9 bases left between them. The CDR3 loop reads CASTAGAGELFF. CDR3 DNA sequence: TGTGCCAGCACCGCAGGGGCCGGGGAGCTGTTTTTT.

V and J are TRBV5-1 and TRBJ1-4, with no clear D. The germline gives CDR1 SGHRS, CDR2 YFSETQ. V was pared by 0 bases and J by 8 bases, with 14 bases between. The length of the CDR3 is 15 residues. The CDR3 DNA reads as TGCGCCAGCAGCTTGGTTTCTAACGTACACGAAAAACTGTTTTTT. This codes for CASSLVSNVHEKLFF.

The chain links TRBV3-1 to TRBJ1-3, with D perhaps TRBD1 (5 bases). Germline assignment: CDR1 LGHDT and CDR2 YNNKEL (reference sequence). The CDR3 is 12 residues long. The ends were cut back, 4 bases at V and 8 bases at J, with 9 bases in the middle. CDR3 nucleotides: TGTGCCAGCAGCCTGATGGGGGACACCATATATTTT. Its protein is CASSLMGDTIYF.